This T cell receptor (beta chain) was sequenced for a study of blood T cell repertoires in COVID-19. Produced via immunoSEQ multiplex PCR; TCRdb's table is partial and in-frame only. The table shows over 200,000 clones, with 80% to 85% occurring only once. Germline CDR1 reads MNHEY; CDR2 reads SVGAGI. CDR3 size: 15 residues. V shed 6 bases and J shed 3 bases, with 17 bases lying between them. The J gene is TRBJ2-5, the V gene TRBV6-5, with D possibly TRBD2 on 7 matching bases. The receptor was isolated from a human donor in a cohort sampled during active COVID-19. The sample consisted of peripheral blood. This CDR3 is CASSRGGTIKETQYF. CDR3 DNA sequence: TGTGCCAGCAGCCGAGGGGGGACTATAAAAGAGACCCAGTACTTC.